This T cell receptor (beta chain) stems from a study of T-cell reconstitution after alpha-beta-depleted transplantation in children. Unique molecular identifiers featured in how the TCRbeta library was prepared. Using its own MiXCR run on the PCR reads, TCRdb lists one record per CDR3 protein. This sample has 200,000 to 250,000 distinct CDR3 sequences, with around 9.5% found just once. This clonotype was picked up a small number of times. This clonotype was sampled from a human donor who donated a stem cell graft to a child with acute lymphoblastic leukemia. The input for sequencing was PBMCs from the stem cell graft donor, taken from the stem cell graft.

CDR3 bases: TGCGCCAGCAGCCAAGTGAACGGCAGACGCTACACCTTC. Its protein is CASSQVNGRRYTF. This chain connects TRBV4-1 to TRBJ1-2; D is uncertain. The CDR3 is 13 residues long. Trimming removed 1 base at V and 9 bases at J, with 12 bases between. Germline V gene lookup returns CDR1 MGHRA and CDR2 YSYEKL.